These 23 T cell receptor beta chains came from one sample sequenced in a study of blood T cells in healthy people across ages. Primed by a sample-barcoded 5' primer and a J-beta primer mix, a second PCR proceeded for about 6 to 12 cycles. TCRdb re-analysed the 5' RACE reads in MiXCR, keeping a single row per CDR3 protein. The sample lists some 920,000 distinct CDR3 sequences, roughly half seen once, with about 22% in the top ten. The specimen sequenced was blood. Every receptor here comes from a woman in her sixties in good health.

The V gene is TRBV10-1, the J gene TRBJ2-5, with D perhaps given as TRBD1 or TRBD2 (6 bases each). Trimming shortened V by 4 bases and J by 7 bases, and 22 bases separated the two germline ends. The germline V gene encodes CDR1 WNHNN and CDR2 SYGVQD (reference sequence). The CDR3 runs 16 residues. CDR3 sequence reads: CASSATARGVHGTQYF. In nucleotides, the CDR3 is TGCGCCAGCAGTGCTACTGCGAGGGGGGTACATGGGACCCAGTACTTC.

The chain joins TRBV27 to TRBJ2-7; 7 bases are shared with TRBD1. The length of the CDR3 is 14 residues. Germline-derived CDR1 and CDR2 are MNHEY and SMNVEV (reference sequence). The junction had 3 bases not matched to a gene; V was cut back by 1 base and J by 3 bases. CDR3 loop: CASSLLGGLYEQYF. The CDR3 DNA sequence: TGTGCCAGCAGTTTATTAGGGGGCCTCTACGAGCAGTACTTC.

The sample holds a few counts of this clonotype. The chain employs TRBV20-1 and TRBJ2-1; 8 bases fit TRBD2. There are 15 residues in the CDR3. Germline V lookup: CDR1 DFQATT, CDR2 SNEGSKA (reference sequence). J lost 2 bases, V lost 1 base, and 4 bases had no gene match. The CDR3 protein is CSARVDGRAYNEQFF. CDR3 in DNA: TGCAGTGCTAGAGTGGACGGGAGGGCCTACAATGAGCAGTTCTTC.

V is TRBV3-1 and J is TRBJ2-3; 7 positions agree with TRBD2. V was clipped by 1 base and J by 2 bases; unmatched bases: 6. This CDR3 region has 16 residues. Per the germline V gene, CDR1 is LGHDT and CDR2 is YNNKEL (reference sequence). The CDR3 DNA sequence: TGTGCCAGCAGCCAAGTCCTAGCGGCGGACACAGATACGCAGTATTTT. The encoded protein is CASSQVLAADTDTQYF.

On this clonotype: The junction departs from germline at one end; a sequencing error may be responsible. V gene TRBV28 combines with J gene TRBJ2-7; D is possibly TRBD2 (6 bases). Germline V gene sequence: CDR1 MDHEN, CDR2 SYDVKM. CDR3 length: 14 residues. DNA for the CDR3: TGTGCCACCGGTGACGGGCTAGCGAGGTACGTGCAGTACTTC. This gives the protein CATGDGLARYVQYF.

V and J are TRBV7-2 and TRBJ2-5; no firm D call. V was cut by 1 base and J by 4 bases, with 10 bases left in between. The germline gives CDR1 SGHTA, CDR2 FQGNSA. This CDR3 is built from 14 residues. CDR3 sequence reads: CASSLDWRRETQYF. The CDR3 bases are TGTGCCAGCAGCTTAGATTGGAGACGAGAGACCCAGTACTTC.

V usage is TRBV20-1 and J usage is TRBJ1-5, with D unresolved. V lost 1 base and J lost 8, with 12 bases in between. Germline CDR1 is DFQATT and CDR2 is SNEGSKA (reference sequence). This CDR3 has 13 amino acids. The chain's CDR3 is CSARGGRAEPQHF. In DNA form, the CDR3 reads TGCAGTGCTAGAGGGGGAAGGGCAGAGCCCCAGCATTTT.

The rearrangement joins TRBV7-2 to TRBJ2-3, with D possibly matching TRBD2 (5 bases). CDR1 SGHTA and CDR2 FQGNSA come from the germline V gene. The CDR3 runs 14 residues. V lost 5 bases to trimming and J lost 7 bases, with 16 bases between them. The CDR3 DNA sequence: TGTGCCAGCAGCCACCCCGGTCAGACTAATACGCAGTATTTT. It is translated as CASSHPGQTNTQYF.

This clonotype was recorded a few times. The chain joins TRBV12-3 or TRBV12-4 to TRBJ2-3; 8 bases agree with TRBD2. Trimming at V came to 8 bases and at J to 0 bases, leaving 7 bases not matched to a gene. The CDR3 runs 15 residues. As DNA, the CDR3 is TGTGCCAGCTGGACTAGCAGATCTAGCACAGATACGCAGTATTTT. Translated, it gives CASWTSRSSTDTQYF.

The J gene is TRBJ1-1, the V gene TRBV5-4, with 10 bases aligning to TRBD1. The CDR3 is 14 residues long. J gave up 9 bases and V 3 bases, and 8 bases lay outside the gene matches. Germline V gene data show CDR1 as SGHNT and CDR2 as YYREEE (reference sequence). CDR3 bases: TGTGCCAGCAGCTCGGGGACAGGGGAATCGCAAGCTTTCTTT. Translation: CASSSGTGESQAFF.

This clonotype was detected once. The chain links TRBV30 to TRBJ2-3; tentatively, D is TRBD2 (5 bases). Trimming stripped 2 bases from V and 0 bases from J, with 15 bases between. Germline V lookup: CDR1 GTSNPN, CDR2 SVGIG (reference sequence). This CDR3 spans 16 amino acids. CDR3 protein: CAWSWERRTSTDTQYF. CDR3 sequence (DNA): TGTGCCTGGAGTTGGGAAAGACGGACTAGCACAGATACGCAGTATTTT.

This clonotype has more than one count but fewer than ten. The chain has TRBV20-1 and TRBJ2-7, with 14 bases aligning to TRBD2. From germline, CDR1 is DFQATT and CDR2 SNEGSKA (reference sequence). Trimming at V came to 5 bases and at J to 1 base, leaving 13 bases not matched to a gene. The length of the CDR3 is 18 residues. DNA of the CDR3: TGCAGTGCTGACCCCGGGACTAGCGGGAGTTTTGAATCCTACGAGCAGTACTTC. This translates into CSADPGTSGSFESYEQYF.

The J gene is TRBJ2-7, the V gene TRBV2, with D maybe TRBD2 (6 bases). The CDR3 sequence is 15 residues long. Germline lookup yields CDR1 SNHLY and CDR2 FYNNEI. V was cut by 1 base and J by 3 bases, with 13 bases left in between. The CDR3 loop is CASSEGLARGYEQYF. For the CDR3, the DNA is TGTGCCAGCAGTGAAGGCCTAGCGAGAGGCTACGAGCAGTACTTC.

The V and J genes are TRBV6-5 and TRBJ1-2; tentatively, D is TRBD1 (6 bases). The length of the CDR3 is 13 residues. The V gene lost 5 bases and the J gene lost 8 bases, with 15 bases spanning the gap. CDR1 and CDR2 from the germline V gene are MNHEY and SVGAGI. The CDR3 sequence is CASSRHRVLGYTF. CDR3 DNA sequence: TGTGCCAGCAGTCGACACAGGGTACTAGGCTACACCTTC.

This clonotype was counted a few times. The chain uses TRBV7-6 and TRBJ2-3; 10 bases line up with TRBD2. The CDR3 covers 15 residues. Germline values: CDR1 SGHVS, CDR2 FNYEAQ. Losses at the gene ends were 4 bases for V and 5 bases for J; bases not matched to a gene: 6. For the CDR3, the DNA is TGTGCCAGCAGCTCGCCTAGCGGGGGCCGAGATACGCAGTATTTT. Its translation is CASSSPSGGRDTQYF.

This clonotype was recorded many times. One end of the junction does not line up with germline, which may come from a read error. The V gene is TRBV5-1, the J gene TRBJ2-5, with 11 nucleotides matching TRBD2. This CDR3 has 14 residues. Germline V gene data show CDR1 as SGHRS and CDR2 as YFSETQ. The CDR3 DNA is TGTGCCAGCAGCTCGGGACTAGCGGAAGAGACCCAGTACTTC. Translated, it gives CASSSGLAEETQYF.

This clonotype was seen only a few times. The V and J genes are TRBV27 and TRBJ2-6, with TRBD1 matching 7 bases. Trimming removed 5 bases from V and 4 bases from J; junction bases left unmatched: 11. The CDR3 runs to 17 residues. Germline lookup yields CDR1 MNHEY and CDR2 SMNVEV (reference sequence). This CDR3 is CASSENRGPTGANVLTF. DNA of the CDR3: TGTGCCAGCAGTGAAAACAGGGGACCGACAGGGGCCAACGTCCTGACTTTC.

This clonotype was counted only a few times. The chain employs TRBV29-1 and TRBJ2-6; TRBD1 matches at 8 bases. Looked up from germline, CDR1 is SQVTM and CDR2 is ANQGSEA. The CDR3 is made up of 14 amino acids. J was trimmed by 3 bases and V by 7 bases; bases with no gene match: 5. CDR3 loop: CSAAGGVGANVLTF. As DNA, the CDR3 is TGCAGCGCCGCAGGGGGCGTTGGGGCCAACGTCCTGACTTTC.

The rearrangement links TRBV6-1 to TRBJ2-7, with 11 bases that match TRBD2. CDR1 and CDR2 (germline): MNHNS, SASEGT. V was clipped by 9 bases and J by 2 bases; unmatched bases: 6. The CDR3 is 14 residues long. CDR3 amino acids: CASAGTSGTYEQYF. CDR3 sequence (DNA): TGTGCCAGTGCCGGGACTAGCGGAACCTACGAGCAGTACTTC.

The gene calls are TRBV20-1 and TRBJ1-5; 7 nucleotides match TRBD1. Germline CDR1 and CDR2: DFQATT and SNEGSKA (reference sequence). The CDR3 spans 15 residues. With 6 bases clipped from V and 0 bases from J, the junction kept 8 bases outside the gene matches. The CDR3 loop is CSARDRSYSNQPQHF. The CDR3 nucleotides are TGCAGTGCCCGGGACAGATCTTATAGCAATCAGCCCCAGCATTTT.

The chain combines TRBV7-8 with TRBJ2-1; 8 bases map to TRBD2. The CDR3 runs to 18 residues. The J segment lost 0 bases and the V segment lost 5 bases, leaving 12 bases of the junction unmatched. CDR1 SGHVS and CDR2 FQNEAQ come from the germline V gene. The CDR3 bases are TGTGCCAGCAGCAATCCTCGGCGAAGCGGGAGCTCCTACAATGAGCAGTTCTTC. This translates into CASSNPRRSGSSYNEQFF. Drawing the rest from reference TRBV7-8 and TRBJ2-1, the complete variable domain is GAGVSQSPRYKVAKRGQDVALRCDPISGHVSLFWYQQALGQGPEFLTYFQNEAQLDKSGLPSDRFFAERPEGSVSTLKIQRTQQEDSAVYLCASSNPRRSGSSYNEQFFGPGTRLTVL.

As concerns this clonotype: At one boundary the junction diverges from the germline segment, which might be a read error. The chain has TRBV20-1 and TRBJ2-1, with 10 nucleotides matching TRBD2. Germline V gene sequence: CDR1 DFQATT, CDR2 SNEGSKA (reference sequence). CDR3 length: 14 residues. The CDR3 region is CSATQAGGPSEQFF. The CDR3 nucleotides read TGTAGTGCAACTCAAGCGGGAGGGCCATCTGAGCAGTTCTTC.

This chain uses TRBV5-1 with TRBJ2-1; TRBD2 matches 10 bases. The CDR3 loop spans 14 amino acids. The germline CDR1 and CDR2 sequences are SGHRS and YFSETQ. The trim removed 3 bases at V and 6 bases at J, leaving 3 bases unmatched. CDR3 sequence reads: CASSSGLATNEQFF. As DNA, the CDR3 is TGCGCCAGCAGCTCGGGACTAGCGACCAATGAGCAGTTCTTC. Full variable domain (rest looked up from reference TRBV5-1 and TRBJ2-1): KAGVTQTPRYLIKTRGQQVTLSCSPISGHRSVSWYQQTPGQGLQFLFEYFSETQRNKGNFPGRFSGRQFSNSRSEMNVSTLELGDSALYLCASSSGLATNEQFFGPGTRLTVL.